This T cell receptor beta chain emerged from a study of T cell responses to AZD1222 COVID-19 vaccine. Overall study context: Second doses at about 4 or about 12 weeks were pooled. Regarding the study as a whole: The sample set comprised mostly white British donors with more females, and clonal diversity was possibly underestimated. Regions 160-218 and 743-854 held dominance among vaccine-associated CD4 TCRs, which spanned spike.

On this clone: The antigen remains unidentified.

Profiled with immunoSEQ multiplex PCR; TCRdb holds only in-frame clones, not every one. The sample carries a few hundred thousand clones, about 92% recorded once. The sequencing used peripheral blood, collected on day 0 of AZD1222 vaccination. The receptor's source is an adult in good health.

In DNA form, the CDR3 reads TGTGCCAGCAGCGGGACTGAAGCTTTCTTT. This sequence encodes CASSGTEAFF. The V call is TRBV2, the J call TRBJ1-1; D not certain. CDR1 and CDR2 (germline): SNHLY, FYNNEI. The ends were cut back, 6 bases at V and 5 bases at J, with 4 bases in the middle. The CDR3 totals 10 residues.